The rows below give T cell receptor beta chains drawn from one sample of a study of T-cell memory formation after mild COVID-19. MiXCR, applied by TCRdb to the 5' RACE reads, yields one record per CDR3 protein. The sample has approximately 300,000 distinct CDR3 sequences, roughly 19% seen once. The sequenced sample consisted of PBMCs or a T cell subset sorted from them (not recorded which). These receptors all stem from a man younger than 35 who had mild COVID-19 (a few samples of this study predate the infection). Cell type and time point are not known. The CDR3 runs from the conserved cysteine through the conserved F or W. The order of the fields is V gene, CDR3 length, J gene, CDR3 protein.

TRBV7-9,14,TRBJ2-7,CASSFPRETYEQYF
TRBV7-9,16,TRBJ1-4,CASSPGQGRANEKLFF
TRBV7-9,12,TRBJ2-5,CASSDYRLGQYF
TRBV18,15,TRBJ2-1,CASSPGGQGFNEQFF
TRBV7-2,12,TRBJ2-1,CASAPRYNEQFF
TRBV20-1,12,TRBJ2-7,CSLSGGHYEQYF
TRBV6-1,16,TRBJ2-5,CASSPTDRPLQETQYF
TRBV12-3/TRBV12-4,14,TRBJ1-3,CASSHGGYGNTIYF
TRBV5-5,14,TRBJ2-3,CASHRGGTGDTQYF
TRBV6-5,14,TRBJ1-4,CASSYSGGWEKLFF
TRBV24-1,16,TRBJ2-3,CATSSPGTTFTDTQYF
TRBV7-2,15,TRBJ2-1,CASGVGRPSYNEQFF
TRBV19,12,TRBJ2-4,CASSISPHVQYF
TRBV18,15,TRBJ2-5,CASSPSRGDQETQYF
TRBV12-3/TRBV12-4,14,TRBJ2-2,CASRGLADAGELFF
TRBV9,16,TRBJ1-1,CASSVEDRGWDTEAFF
TRBV29-1,13,TRBJ1-4,CSASRGAGEKLFF
TRBV6-1,14,TRBJ1-1,CASSEPGLGTEAFF
TRBV7-2,13,TRBJ2-1,CASSWTIYNEQFF
TRBV4-2,14,TRBJ2-1,CASSQKANYNEQFF
TRBV19,14,TRBJ1-2,CASHRGLTNYGYTF
TRBV10-3,14,TRBJ2-7,CAISDTKGRIEQYF
TRBV4-1,15,TRBJ1-6,CASSQLGQGTSPLHF
TRBV30,14,TRBJ1-1,CAWSVGTGWTEAFF
TRBV7-2,13,TRBJ1-5,CASSQGTVLPQHF
TRBV11-2,16,TRBJ2-5,CASSPRTSAAQETQYF
TRBV7-9,15,TRBJ1-2,CASTLDRVSSDGYTF
TRBV12-3/TRBV12-4,13,TRBJ2-1,CASSRRGYNEQFF
TRBV5-1,15,TRBJ2-3,CASSSRQGRPDTQYF
TRBV4-1,12,TRBJ2-7,CASSSRGYEQYF
TRBV10-3,16,TRBJ2-2,CAISVSGGPTTGELFF
TRBV11-1,17,TRBJ2-5,CASSLPGGTRNQETQYF
TRBV12-3/TRBV12-4,14,TRBJ2-7,CASSFRGGPYEQYF
TRBV5-1,14,TRBJ1-2,CASSLERGYYGYTF
TRBV7-6,14,TRBJ1-1,CASSQNRVNTEAFF
TRBV29-1,13,TRBJ1-1,CSVHRELNTEAFF
TRBV5-1,17,TRBJ2-6,CASSLDVTFSGANVLTF
TRBV20-1,12,TRBJ1-2,CSAAEITARYTF
TRBV11-2,16,TRBJ2-5,CASSLDAGTRSETQYF
TRBV6-4,15,TRBJ1-4,CASTDGIWLGEKLFF
TRBV11-2,15,TRBJ1-2,CASSLDPSANYGYTF
TRBV6-5,13,TRBJ1-1,CASSRLRVTEAFF